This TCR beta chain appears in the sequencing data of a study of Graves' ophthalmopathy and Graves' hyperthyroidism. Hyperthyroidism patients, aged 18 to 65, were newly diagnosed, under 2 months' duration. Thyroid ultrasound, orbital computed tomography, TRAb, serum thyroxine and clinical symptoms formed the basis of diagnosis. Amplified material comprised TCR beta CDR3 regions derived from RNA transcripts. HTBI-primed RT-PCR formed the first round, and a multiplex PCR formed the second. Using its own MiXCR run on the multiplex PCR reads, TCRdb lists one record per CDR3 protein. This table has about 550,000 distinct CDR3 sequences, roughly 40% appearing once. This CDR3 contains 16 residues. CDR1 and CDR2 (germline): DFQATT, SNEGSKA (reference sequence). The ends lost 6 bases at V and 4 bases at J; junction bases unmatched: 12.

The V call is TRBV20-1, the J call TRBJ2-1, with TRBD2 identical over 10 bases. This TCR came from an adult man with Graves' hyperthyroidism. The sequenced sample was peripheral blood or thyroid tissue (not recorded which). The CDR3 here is CSATKLSGGTYNEQFF. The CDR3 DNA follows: TGCAGTGCAACCAAACTTAGCGGGGGGACGTACAATGAGCAGTTCTTC.